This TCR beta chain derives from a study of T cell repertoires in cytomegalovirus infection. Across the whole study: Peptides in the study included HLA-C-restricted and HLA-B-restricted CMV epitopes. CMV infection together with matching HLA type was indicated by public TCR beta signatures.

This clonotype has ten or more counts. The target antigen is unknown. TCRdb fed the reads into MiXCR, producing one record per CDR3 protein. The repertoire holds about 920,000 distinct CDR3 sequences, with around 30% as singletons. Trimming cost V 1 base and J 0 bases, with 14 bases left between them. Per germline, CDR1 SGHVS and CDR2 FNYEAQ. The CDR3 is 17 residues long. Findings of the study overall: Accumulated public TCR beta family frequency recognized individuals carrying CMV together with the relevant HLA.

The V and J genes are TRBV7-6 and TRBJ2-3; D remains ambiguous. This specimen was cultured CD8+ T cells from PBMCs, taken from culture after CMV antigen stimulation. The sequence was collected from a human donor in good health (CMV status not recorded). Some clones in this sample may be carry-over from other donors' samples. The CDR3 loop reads CASSLGPPPSSTDTQYF. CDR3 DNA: TGTGCCAGCAGCTTAGGTCCCCCGCCTTCTAGCACAGATACGCAGTATTTT.